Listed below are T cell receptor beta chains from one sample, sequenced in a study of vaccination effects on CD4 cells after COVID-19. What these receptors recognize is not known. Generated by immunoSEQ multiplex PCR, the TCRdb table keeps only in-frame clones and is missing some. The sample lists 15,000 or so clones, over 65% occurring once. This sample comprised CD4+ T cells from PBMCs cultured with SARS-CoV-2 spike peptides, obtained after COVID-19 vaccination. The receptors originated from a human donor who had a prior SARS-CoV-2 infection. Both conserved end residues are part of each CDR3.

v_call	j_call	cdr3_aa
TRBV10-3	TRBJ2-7	CAISDGKGIGYEQYF
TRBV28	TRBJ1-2	CASSPPSSYGYTF
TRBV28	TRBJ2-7	CASSLGAEGGGEQYF
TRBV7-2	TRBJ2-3	CASSLGLAGNTDTQYF
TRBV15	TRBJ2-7	CATSRDVAYEQYF
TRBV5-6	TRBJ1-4	CASSFGRATNEKLFF
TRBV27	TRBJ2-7	CASSLEQGSGEQYF
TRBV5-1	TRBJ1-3	CASSGDAGFSGNTIYF
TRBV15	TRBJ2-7	CATSRDRGYEQYF
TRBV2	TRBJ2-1	CASSDSFPYNEQFF
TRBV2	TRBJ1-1	CASRRDRGPGNTEAFF
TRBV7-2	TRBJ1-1	CASSSQGIQNTEAFF
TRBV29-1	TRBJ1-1	CSGGQGPLVF
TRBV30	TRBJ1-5	CAWSSGPNQPQHF
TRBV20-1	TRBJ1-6	CSARDKRGFHF
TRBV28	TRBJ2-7	CASRRSGLANEQYF
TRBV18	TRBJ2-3	CASSPATGRIDTQYF
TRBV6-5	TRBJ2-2	CASRRDRVNTGELFF
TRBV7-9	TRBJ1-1	CASSLALGQGLIF
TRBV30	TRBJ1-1	CAWSKDRDTEAFF
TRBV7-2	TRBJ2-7	CASSLDPSGGSDEQYF
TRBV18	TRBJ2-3	CASSQTGTGGFWDTQYF
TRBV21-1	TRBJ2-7	CASSKGPSGIPYEQYF
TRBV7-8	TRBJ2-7	CASSLFLGVGESSYEQYF
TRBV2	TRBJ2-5	CASSEGTSSQETQYF
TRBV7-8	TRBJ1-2	CASSSIQGALGGYTF
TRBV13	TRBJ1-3	CASSLYVLSGNTIYF
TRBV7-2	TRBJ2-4	CASSLVVGGGDAIQYF
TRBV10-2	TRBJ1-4	CASSEFQGANEKLFF
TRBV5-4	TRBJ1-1	CASSSHTGGYTEAFF
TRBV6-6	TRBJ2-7	CASSKGQGSFSYEQYF
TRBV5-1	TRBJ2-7	CASSLGPRAGDSREQYF
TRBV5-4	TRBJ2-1	CASSLLSRGGLEEQFF
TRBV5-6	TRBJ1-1	CASSLGLWGTEAFF
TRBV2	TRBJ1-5	CASSGGQGYQPQHF
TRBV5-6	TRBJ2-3	CASSPTVPTDTQYF
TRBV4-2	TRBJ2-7	CASSQAPSYEQYF
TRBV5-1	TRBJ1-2	CASSDPGGLYGYTF
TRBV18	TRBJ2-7	CASSPLVPRTTYEQYF
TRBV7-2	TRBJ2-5	CASSTPGQVQETQYF
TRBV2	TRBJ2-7	CASSKEQGPDEQYF
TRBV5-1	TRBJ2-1	CASSSMQGSYNEQFF
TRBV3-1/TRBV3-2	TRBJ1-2	CASSPVELTGRGANYGYTF
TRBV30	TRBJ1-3	CAFTGGTHTIYF
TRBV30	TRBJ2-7	CAWSALRAAREQYF
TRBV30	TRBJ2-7	CAWKRDRPYEQYF
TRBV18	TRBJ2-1	CASSPQAVSNEQFF
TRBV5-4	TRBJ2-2	CASSLVSATGELFF
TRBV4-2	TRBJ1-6	CASSQTGLSDSPLHF
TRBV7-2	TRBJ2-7	CASSRTGGYEQYF
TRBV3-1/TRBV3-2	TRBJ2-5	CASSRGTVQETQYF
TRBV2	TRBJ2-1	CASGGQGPYNEQFF
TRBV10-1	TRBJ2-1	CASSAGGKYNEQFF
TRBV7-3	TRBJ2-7	CASSRGQGSEQYF
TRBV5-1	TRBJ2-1	CASSPGLAGSNEQFF
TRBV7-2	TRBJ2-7	CASSLRLAGAPSYEQYF
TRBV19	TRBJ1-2	CASSQPGHRYGYTF